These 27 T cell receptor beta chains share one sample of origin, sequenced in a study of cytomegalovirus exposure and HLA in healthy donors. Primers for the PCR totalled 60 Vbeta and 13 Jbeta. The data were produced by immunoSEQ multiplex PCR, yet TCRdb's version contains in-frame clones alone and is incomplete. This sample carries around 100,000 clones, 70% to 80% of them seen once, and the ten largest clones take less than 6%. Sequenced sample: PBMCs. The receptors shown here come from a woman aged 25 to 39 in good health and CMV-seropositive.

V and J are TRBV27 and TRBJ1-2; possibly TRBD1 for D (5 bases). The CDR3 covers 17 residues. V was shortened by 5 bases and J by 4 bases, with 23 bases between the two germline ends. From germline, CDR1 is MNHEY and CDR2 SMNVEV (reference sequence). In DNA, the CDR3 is TGTGCCAGCAGTGCCGAATGGGGCGTGTTACGGTTCTATGGCTACACCTTC. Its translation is CASSAEWGVLRFYGYTF.

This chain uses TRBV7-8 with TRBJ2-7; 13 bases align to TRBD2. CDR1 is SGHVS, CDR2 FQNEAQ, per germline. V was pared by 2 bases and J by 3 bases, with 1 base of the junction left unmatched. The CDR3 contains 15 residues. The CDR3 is CASSLWTSGGYEQYF. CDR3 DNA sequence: TGTGCCAGCAGCTTATGGACTAGCGGGGGCTACGAGCAGTACTTC.

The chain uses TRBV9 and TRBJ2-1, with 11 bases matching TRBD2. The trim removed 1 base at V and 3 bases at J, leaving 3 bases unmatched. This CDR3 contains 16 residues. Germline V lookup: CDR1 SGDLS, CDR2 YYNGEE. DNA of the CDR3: TGTGCCAGCAGCGTACGGCTAGCGGGGGGCTACAATGAGCAGTTCTTC. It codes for CASSVRLAGGYNEQFF.

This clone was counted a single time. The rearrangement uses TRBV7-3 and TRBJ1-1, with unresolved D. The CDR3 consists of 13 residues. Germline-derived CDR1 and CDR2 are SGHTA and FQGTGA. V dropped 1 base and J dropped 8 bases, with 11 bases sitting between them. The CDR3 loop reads CASSLREGAEAFF. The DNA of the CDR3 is TGTGCCAGCAGCTTAAGAGAGGGCGCAGAAGCTTTCTTT.

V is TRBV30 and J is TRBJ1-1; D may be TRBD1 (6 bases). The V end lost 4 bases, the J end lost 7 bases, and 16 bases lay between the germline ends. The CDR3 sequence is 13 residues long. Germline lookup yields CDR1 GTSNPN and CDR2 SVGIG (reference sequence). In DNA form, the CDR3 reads TGTGCCTGGATTTCGGGCAGGGGACGTGAAGCTTTCTTT. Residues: CAWISGRGREAFF. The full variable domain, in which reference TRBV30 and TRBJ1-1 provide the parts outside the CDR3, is SQTIHQWPATLVQPVGSPLSLECTVEGTSNPNLYWYRQAAGRGLQLLFYSVGIGQISSEVPQNLSASRPQDRQFILSSKKLLLSDSGFYLCAWISGRGREAFFGQGTRLTVV.

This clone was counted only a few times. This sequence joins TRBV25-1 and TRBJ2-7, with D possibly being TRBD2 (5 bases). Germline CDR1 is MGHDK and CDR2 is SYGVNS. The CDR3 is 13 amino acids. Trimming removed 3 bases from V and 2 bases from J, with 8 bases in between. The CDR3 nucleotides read TGTGCCAGCAGTGAGGACGGGGCCTACGAGCAGTACTTC. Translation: CASSEDGAYEQYF.

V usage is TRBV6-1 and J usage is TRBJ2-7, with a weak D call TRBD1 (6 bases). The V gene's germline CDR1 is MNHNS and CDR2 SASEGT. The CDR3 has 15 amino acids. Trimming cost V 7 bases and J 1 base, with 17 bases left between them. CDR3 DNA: TGTGCCAGCACCGCCGCACAGGGCGCGTCCTACGAGCAGTACTTC. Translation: CASTAAQGASYEQYF.

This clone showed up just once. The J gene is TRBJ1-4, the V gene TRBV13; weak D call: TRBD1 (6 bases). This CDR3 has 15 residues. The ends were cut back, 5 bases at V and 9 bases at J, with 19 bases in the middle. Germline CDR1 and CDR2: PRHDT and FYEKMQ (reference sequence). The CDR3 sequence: CASSPGTPRGQKLFF. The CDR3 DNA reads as TGTGCCAGCAGCCCCGGGACACCACGAGGGCAAAAACTGTTTTTT.

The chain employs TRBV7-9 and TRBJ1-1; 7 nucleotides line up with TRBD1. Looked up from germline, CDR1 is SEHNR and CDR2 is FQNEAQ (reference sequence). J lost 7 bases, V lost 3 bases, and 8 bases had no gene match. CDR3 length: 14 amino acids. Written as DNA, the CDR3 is TGTGCCAGCAGCTTGGCTGAAGGGGGCAGTGAAGCTTTCTTT. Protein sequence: CASSLAEGGSEAFF.

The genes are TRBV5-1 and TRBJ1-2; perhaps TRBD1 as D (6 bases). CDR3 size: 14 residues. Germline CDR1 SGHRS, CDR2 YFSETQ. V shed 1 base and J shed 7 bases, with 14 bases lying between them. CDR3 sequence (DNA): TGCGCCAGCAGCTTGACTACAGGGATCTCTGGCTACACCTTC. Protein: CASSLTTGISGYTF.

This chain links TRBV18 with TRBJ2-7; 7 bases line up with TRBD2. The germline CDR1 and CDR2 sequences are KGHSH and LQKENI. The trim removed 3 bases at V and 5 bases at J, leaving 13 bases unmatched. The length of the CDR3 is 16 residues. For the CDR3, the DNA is TGTGCCAGCTCACCCTCCCTTGGGGGGGGTAAACACGAGCAGTACTTC. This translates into CASSPSLGGGKHEQYF.

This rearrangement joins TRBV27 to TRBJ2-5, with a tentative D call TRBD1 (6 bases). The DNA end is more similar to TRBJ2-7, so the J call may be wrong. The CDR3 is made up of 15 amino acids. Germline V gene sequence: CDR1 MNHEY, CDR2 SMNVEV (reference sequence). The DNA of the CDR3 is TGTGCCAGCAGCCCTGGGTACAGGGCGTTCTACGAGCAGTACTTC. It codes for CASSPGYRAFYEQYF.

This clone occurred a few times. The CDR3 is CASSQDERGGFGTQYF. CDR3 nucleotide sequence: TGTGCCAGCAGCCAAGATGAGCGGGGGGGCTTCGGTACGCAGTATTTT. V gene TRBV14 combines with J gene TRBJ2-3, with 10 nucleotides matching TRBD2. In germline, CDR1 is SGHDN, CDR2 FVKESK. Trimming at V came to 0 bases and at J to 8 bases, leaving 8 bases not matched to a gene. The CDR3 contains 16 residues.

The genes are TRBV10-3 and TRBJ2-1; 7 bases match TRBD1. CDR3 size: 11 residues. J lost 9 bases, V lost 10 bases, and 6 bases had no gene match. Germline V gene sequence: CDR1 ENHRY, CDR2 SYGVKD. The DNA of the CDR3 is TGTGCCACGGAAGGGGGCCGTGAGCAGTTCTTC. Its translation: CATEGGREQFF.

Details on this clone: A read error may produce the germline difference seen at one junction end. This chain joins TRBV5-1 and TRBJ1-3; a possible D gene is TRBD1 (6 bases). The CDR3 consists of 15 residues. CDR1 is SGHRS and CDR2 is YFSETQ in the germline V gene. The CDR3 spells CVSSFAQGQGNTIYF. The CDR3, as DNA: TGCGTCAGCAGCTTTGCCCAGGGGCAAGGAAACACCATATATTTT.

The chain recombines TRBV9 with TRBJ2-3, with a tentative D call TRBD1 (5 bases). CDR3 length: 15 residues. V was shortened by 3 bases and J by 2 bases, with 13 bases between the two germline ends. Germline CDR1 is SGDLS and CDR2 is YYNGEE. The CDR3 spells CASSGGKGYTDTQYF. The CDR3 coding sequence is TGTGCCAGCAGCGGGGGAAAGGGGTACACAGATACGCAGTATTTT.

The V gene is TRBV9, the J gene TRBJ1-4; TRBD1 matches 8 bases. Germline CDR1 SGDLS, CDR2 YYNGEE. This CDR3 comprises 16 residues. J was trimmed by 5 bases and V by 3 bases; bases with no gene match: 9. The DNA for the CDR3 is TGTGCCAGCAGCGCAGCGGTGACAGGGGTAAATGAAAAACTGTTTTTT. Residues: CASSAAVTGVNEKLFF.

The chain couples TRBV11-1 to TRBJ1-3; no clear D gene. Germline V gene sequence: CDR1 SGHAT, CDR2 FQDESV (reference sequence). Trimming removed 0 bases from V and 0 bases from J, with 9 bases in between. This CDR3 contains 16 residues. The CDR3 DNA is TGTGCCAGCAGCTTAGCGCCGGTAACCTCTGGAAACACCATATATTTT. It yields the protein CASSLAPVTSGNTIYF.

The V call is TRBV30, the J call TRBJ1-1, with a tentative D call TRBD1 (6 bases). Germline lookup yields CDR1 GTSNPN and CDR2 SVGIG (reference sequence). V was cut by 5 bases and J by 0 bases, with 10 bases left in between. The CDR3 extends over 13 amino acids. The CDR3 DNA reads TGTGCCTGGGCAGGACAGCTGAACACTGAAGCTTTCTTT. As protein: CAWAGQLNTEAFF.

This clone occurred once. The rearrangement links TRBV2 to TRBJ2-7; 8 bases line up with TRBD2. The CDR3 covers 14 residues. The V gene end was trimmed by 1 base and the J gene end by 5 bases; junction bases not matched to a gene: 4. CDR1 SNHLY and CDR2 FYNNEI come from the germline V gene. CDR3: CASSEGVGRDEQYF. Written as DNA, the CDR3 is TGTGCCAGCAGTGAAGGGGTCGGGAGGGACGAGCAGTACTTC.

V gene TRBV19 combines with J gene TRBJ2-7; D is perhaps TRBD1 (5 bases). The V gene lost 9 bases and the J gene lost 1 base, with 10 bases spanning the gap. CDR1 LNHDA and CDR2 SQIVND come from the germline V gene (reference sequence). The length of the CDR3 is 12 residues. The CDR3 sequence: CARNRQSYEQYF. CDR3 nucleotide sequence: TGTGCCAGGAACCGACAGTCCTACGAGCAGTACTTC.

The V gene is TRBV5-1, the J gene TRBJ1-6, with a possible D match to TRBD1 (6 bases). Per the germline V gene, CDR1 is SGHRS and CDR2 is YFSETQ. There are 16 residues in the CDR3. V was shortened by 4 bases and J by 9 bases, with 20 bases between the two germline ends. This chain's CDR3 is CASSRRGGGWGSPLHF. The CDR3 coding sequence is TGCGCCAGCAGCAGGCGAGGGGGGGGCTGGGGTTCACCCCTCCACTTT.

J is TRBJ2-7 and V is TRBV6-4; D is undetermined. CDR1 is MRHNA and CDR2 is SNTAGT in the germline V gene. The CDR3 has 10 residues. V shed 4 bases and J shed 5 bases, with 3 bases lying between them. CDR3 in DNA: TGTGCCAGCAGTGTAAACGAGCAGTACTTC. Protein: CASSVNEQYF.

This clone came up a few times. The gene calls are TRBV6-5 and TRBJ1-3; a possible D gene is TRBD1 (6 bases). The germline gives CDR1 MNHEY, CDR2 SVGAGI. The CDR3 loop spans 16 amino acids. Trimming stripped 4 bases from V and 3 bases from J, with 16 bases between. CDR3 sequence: CASSFSWSGVGNTIYF. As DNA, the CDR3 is TGTGCCAGCAGTTTTTCGTGGTCAGGGGTTGGAAACACCATATATTTT.

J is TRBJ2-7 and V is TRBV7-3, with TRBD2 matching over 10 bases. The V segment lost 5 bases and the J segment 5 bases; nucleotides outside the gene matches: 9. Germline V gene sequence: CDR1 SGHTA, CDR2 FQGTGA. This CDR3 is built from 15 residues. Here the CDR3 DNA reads TGTGCCAGCAGCCTGACTGGGACTAGCGTTGACGAGCAGTACTTC. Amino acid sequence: CASSLTGTSVDEQYF.

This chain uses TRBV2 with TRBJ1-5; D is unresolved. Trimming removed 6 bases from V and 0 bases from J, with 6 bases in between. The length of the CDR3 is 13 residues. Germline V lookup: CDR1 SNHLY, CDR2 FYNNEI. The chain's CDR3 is CASSDYSNQPQHF. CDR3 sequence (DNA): TGTGCCAGCAGCGACTATAGCAATCAGCCCCAGCATTTT.

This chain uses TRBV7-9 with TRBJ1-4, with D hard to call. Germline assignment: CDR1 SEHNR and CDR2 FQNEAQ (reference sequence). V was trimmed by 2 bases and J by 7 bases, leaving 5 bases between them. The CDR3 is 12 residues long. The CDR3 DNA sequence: TGTGCCAGCAGCTTACTACGTGAAAAACTGTTTTTT. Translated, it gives CASSLLREKLFF.